A selection of T cell receptor beta chains follows, all from one sample in a study of cytomegalovirus exposure and HLA in healthy donors. Generated by immunoSEQ multiplex PCR, the TCRdb table keeps only in-frame clones and is missing some. The sample has about 110,000 clones; 88% are singletons. Sequencing input: PBMCs. Receptors were obtained from a woman between 18 and 29 years old in good health and CMV-seropositive. Both conserved end residues are part of each CDR3. The order of the fields is clone size, D gene, J gene, V gene, CDR3 protein, CDR3 DNA. A D gene is named only where the DNA matches it firmly. Size tells how often a clone was seen (once, few, many) or the class of an expanded clone, and some rows leave it out.

once,TRBD1,TRBJ2-1,TRBV6-1,CASSGRSGGSNEQFF,TGTGCCAGCAGTGGAAGGTCAGGGGGATCGAATGAGCAGTTCTTC
-,TRBD1,TRBJ1-1,TRBV29-1,CSASTGMNTEAFF,TGCAGCGCCTCGACAGGGATGAACACTGAAGCTTTCTTT
-,-,TRBJ2-7,TRBV27,CASSREGVQGYEQYF,TGTGCCAGCAGCCGCGAAGGGGTGCAGGGATACGAGCAGTACTTC
once,-,TRBJ1-1,TRBV19,CASSISSAGWDFDYEAFF,TGTGCCAGTAGTATATCCTCCGCAGGGTGGGACTTCGATTATGAAGCTTTCTTT
-,-,TRBJ1-1,TRBV27,CASSLSKRGGTEAFF,TGTGCCAGCAGTTTATCGAAGAGGGGGGGCACTGAAGCTTTCTTT
-,TRBD1,TRBJ2-5,TRBV14,CASSQNRGETQYF,TGTGCCAGCAGCCAGAACAGGGGTGAGACCCAGTACTTC
-,TRBD2,TRBJ2-3,TRBV19,CASRGSGGTDTQYF,TGTGCCAGTAGAGGTAGCGGGGGCACAGATACGCAGTATTTT
-,TRBD1,TRBJ1-1,TRBV14,CASSHRQGFDTEAFF,TGTGCCAGCAGCCACCGACAGGGGTTTGACACTGAAGCTTTCTTT
-,TRBD2,TRBJ2-1,TRBV5-6,CASSLGGGEDEQFF,TGTGCCAGCAGCTTGGGCGGGGGGGAGGATGAGCAGTTCTTC
-,-,TRBJ2-5,TRBV5-4,CASSRRGWDQETQYF,TGTGCCAGCAGCCGCCGAGGCTGGGACCAAGAGACCCAGTACTTC
-,-,TRBJ1-4,TRBV5-5,CASSLAGQGSEKLFF,TGTGCCAGCAGCTTGGCTGGTCAGGGAAGTGAAAAACTGTTTTTT
once,-,TRBJ2-7,TRBV28,CASSLRQTPYEQYF,TGTGCCAGCAGTTTAAGACAGACCCCCTACGAGCAGTACTTC
-,-,TRBJ2-5,TRBV18,CASSSTGGVLETQYF,TGTGCCAGCTCATCAACGGGCGGGGTTTTAGAGACCCAGTACTTC
-,-,TRBJ1-1,TRBV4-2,CASSQVQQAHTEAFF,TGTGCCAGCAGCCAAGTTCAACAGGCGCACACTGAAGCTTTCTTT
-,TRBD1,TRBJ1-5,TRBV4-1,CASRQVGTGHNQPQHF,TGCGCCAGCCGCCAGGTAGGGACAGGGCACAATCAGCCCCAGCATTTT
few,TRBD2,TRBJ2-7,TRBV9,CASSVDAGETYEQYF,TGTGCCAGCAGCGTAGATGCGGGGGAAACCTACGAGCAGTACTTC
-,TRBD1,TRBJ1-1,TRBV19,CASSAQGRNTEAFF,TGTGCCAGTAGTGCACAGGGGAGGAACACTGAAGCTTTCTTT
once,-,TRBJ2-1,TRBV9,CASSVSSLRGTDEQFF,TGTGCCAGCAGCGTTTCGTCCCTCCGGGGGACCGATGAGCAGTTCTTC
-,TRBD1,TRBJ1-1,TRBV9,CASSTRFEGAEAFF,TGTGCCAGCAGCACCCGGTTCGAGGGGGCCGAAGCTTTCTTT
-,-,TRBJ1-3,TRBV4-1,CASSQALAGVGGNTIYF,TGCGCCAGCAGCCAAGCCCTAGCGGGGGTTGGTGGAAACACCATATATTTT
-,-,TRBJ1-1,TRBV11-2,CASSLDPDSVTEAFF,TGTGCCAGCAGCTTAGACCCCGACAGCGTAACTGAAGCTTTCTTT
-,TRBD2,TRBJ2-3,TRBV2,CASSPGLAPDTQYF,TGTGCCAGCAGTCCGGGACTAGCTCCAGATACGCAGTATTTT
-,TRBD1,TRBJ2-5,TRBV6-5,CASSDTGAQETQYF,TGTGCCAGCAGTGATACAGGGGCCCAAGAGACCCAGTACTTC
-,-,TRBJ1-1,TRBV6-5,CASSLGRDAFF,TGTGCCAGCAGCCTCGGCAGGGATGCTTTCTTT
-,TRBD2,TRBJ2-3,TRBV5-4,CASSWGGRLAGGSDTQYF,TGTGCCAGCAGCTGGGGGGGAAGACTAGCGGGGGGGTCAGATACGCAGTATTTT
-,TRBD1,TRBJ1-5,TRBV28,CASSWRSGQGNQPQHF,TGTGCCAGCAGTTGGCGATCGGGACAGGGGAATCAGCCCCAGCATTTT
once,-,TRBJ1-1,TRBV7-2,CASSSNTEAFF,TGTGCCAGCAGCTCTAACACTGAAGCTTTCTTT
-,-,TRBJ2-1,TRBV7-8,CASSLQTYDNEQFF,TGTGCCAGCAGCCTCCAAACCTACGACAATGAGCAGTTCTTC
once,TRBD2,TRBJ2-3,TRBV7-8,CASSVLAGGRTDTQYF,TGTGCCAGCAGCGTACTAGCGGGGGGCCGCACAGATACGCAGTATTTT
-,-,TRBJ2-7,TRBV9,CASSVEGGGSYEQYF,TGTGCCAGCAGCGTAGAGGGAGGGGGCTCCTACGAGCAGTACTTC
-,TRBD2,TRBJ2-1,TRBV5-4,CASSWYGGVNEQFF,TGTGCCAGCAGCTGGTACGGGGGGGTTAATGAGCAGTTCTTC
-,TRBD2,TRBJ2-3,TRBV18,CASSPLSGGLTDTQYF,TGTGCCAGCTCACCCCTTAGCGGGGGCCTCACAGATACGCAGTATTTT
-,-,TRBJ1-2,TRBV6-1,CASSETGPYYGYTF,TGTGCCAGCAGTGAAACAGGGCCTTACTATGGCTACACCTTC
-,-,TRBJ1-2,TRBV5-4,CASSLNELTGGYTF,TGTGCCAGCAGCTTGAATGAGTTGACGGGTGGCTACACCTTC
-,-,TRBJ2-6,TRBV28,CASGAGVGANVLTF,TGTGCCAGCGGGGCAGGGGTTGGGGCCAACGTCCTGACTTTC
-,-,TRBJ1-1,TRBV27,CASGPGGHVETEAFF,TGTGCCAGCGGACCCGGGGGGCACGTCGAAACTGAAGCTTTCTTT
-,-,TRBJ1-2,TRBV6-5,CASSPQGSGGGYTF,TGTGCCAGCAGTCCACAAGGGTCGGGAGGTGGCTACACCTTC
-,TRBD2,TRBJ2-3,TRBV27,CASSYLAGPDTQYF,TGTGCCAGCAGTTACCTAGCGGGGCCAGATACGCAGTATTTT
-,-,TRBJ2-6,TRBV7-8,CASSLTSGANVLTF,TGTGCCAGCAGCTTGACATCTGGGGCCAACGTCCTGACTTTC
-,TRBD2,TRBJ2-2,TRBV7-8,CASRQTGGNTGELFF,TGTGCCAGCAGACAGACGGGGGGGAACACCGGGGAGCTGTTTTTT
-,-,TRBJ1-3,TRBV5-6,CASSSLRGSGNTIYF,TGTGCCAGCAGCTCGTTAAGGGGCTCTGGAAACACCATATATTTT
-,TRBD1,TRBJ1-5,TRBV28,CASSRDRVNQPQHF,TGTGCCAGCAGCCGGGACAGGGTTAATCAGCCCCAGCATTTT
-,TRBD2,TRBJ2-7,TRBV5-6,CASSSPGGGGTHYEQYF,TGTGCCAGCAGCTCCCCTGGGGGCGGGGGGACCCACTACGAGCAGTACTTC
-,-,TRBJ1-5,TRBV7-8,CASSAGWGVPNQPQHF,TGTGCCAGCAGCGCGGGGTGGGGGGTCCCTAATCAGCCCCAGCATTTT
few,TRBD1,TRBJ1-6,TRBV28,CASSFSNRGFSPLHF,TGTGCCAGCAGTTTTTCGAACAGGGGTTTTTCACCCCTCCACTTT
-,TRBD1,TRBJ1-1,TRBV5-1,CASSMYGQGAEAFF,TGCGCCAGCAGCATGTATGGACAGGGCGCTGAAGCTTTCTTT
-,-,TRBJ2-2,TRBV13,CASSLKQGNTGELFF,TGTGCCAGCAGCTTAAAACAGGGAAACACCGGGGAGCTGTTTTTT
-,-,TRBJ1-5,TRBV25-1,CASSGTATNQPQHF,TGTGCCAGCAGTGGGACAGCGACCAATCAGCCCCAGCATTTT
-,TRBD1,TRBJ2-2,TRBV28,CASSSFRQGAGELFF,TGTGCCAGCAGTTCCTTCCGACAGGGCGCCGGGGAGCTGTTTTTT
-,TRBD1,TRBJ2-2,TRBV19,CASSIETGVLTGELFF,TGTGCCAGTAGTATAGAGACAGGGGTCCTCACCGGGGAGCTGTTTTTT
-,TRBD1,TRBJ1-5,TRBV6-1,CASSDGTAGLRHF,TGTGCCAGCAGTGATGGGACAGCCGGTTTAAGGCATTTT
-,-,TRBJ2-3,TRBV7-6,CASSLDQGFSLSLYF,TGTGCCAGCAGCTTAGATCAGGGCTTTTCATTAAGTTTGTATTTT
-,-,TRBJ2-3,TRBV6-1,CASSEPGTHRTDTQYF,TGTGCCAGCAGTGAACCCGGGACACATAGAACAGATACGCAGTATTTT
-,-,TRBJ1-6,TRBV9,CASSVTQGSDSPLHF,TGTGCCAGCAGCGTTACACAGGGTTCGGATTCACCCCTCCACTTT
-,-,TRBJ1-5,TRBV4-1,CASSRQGQSNQPQHF,TGCGCCAGCAGCCGACAAGGTCAAAGCAATCAGCCCCAGCATTTT
-,TRBD1,TRBJ2-2,TRBV5-5,CASSTGTGYTGELFF,TGTGCCAGCAGCACCGGGACAGGGTACACCGGGGAGCTGTTTTTT
-,-,TRBJ2-7,TRBV6-5,CASRPTLDKFYEQYF,TGTGCCAGCAGACCCACCCTGGACAAATTCTACGAGCAGTACTTC
-,-,TRBJ1-5,TRBV6-1,CASCRGYDQPQHF,TGTGCCAGCTGTCGGGGGTACGATCAGCCCCAGCATTTT
-,-,TRBJ2-5,TRBV2,CASRSGRGAYQETQYF,TGTGCCAGCAGATCTGGTCGGGGGGCGTACCAAGAGACCCAGTACTTC